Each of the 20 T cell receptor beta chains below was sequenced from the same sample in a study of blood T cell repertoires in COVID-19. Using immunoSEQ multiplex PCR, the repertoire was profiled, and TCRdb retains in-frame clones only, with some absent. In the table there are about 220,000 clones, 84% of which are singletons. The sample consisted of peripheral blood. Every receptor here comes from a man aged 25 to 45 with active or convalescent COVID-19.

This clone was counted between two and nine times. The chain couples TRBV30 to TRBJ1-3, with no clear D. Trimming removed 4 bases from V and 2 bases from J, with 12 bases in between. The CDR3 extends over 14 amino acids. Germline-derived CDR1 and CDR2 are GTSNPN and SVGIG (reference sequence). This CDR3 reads CAWTLRRAGNTIYF. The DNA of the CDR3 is TGTGCCTGGACCCTTAGGAGGGCTGGAAACACCATATATTTT.

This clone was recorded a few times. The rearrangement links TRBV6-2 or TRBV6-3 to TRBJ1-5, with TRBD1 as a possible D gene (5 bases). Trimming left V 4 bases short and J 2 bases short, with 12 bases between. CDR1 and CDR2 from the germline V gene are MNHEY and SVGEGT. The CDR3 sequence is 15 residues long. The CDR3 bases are TGTGCCAGCAGTTCCCCGGCCAGGGGCAATCAGCCCCAGCATTTT. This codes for CASSSPARGNQPQHF.

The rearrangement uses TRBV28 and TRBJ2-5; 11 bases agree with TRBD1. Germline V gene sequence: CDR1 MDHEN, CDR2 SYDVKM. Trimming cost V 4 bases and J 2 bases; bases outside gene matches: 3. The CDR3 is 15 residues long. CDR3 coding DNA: TGTGCCAGCAGTTGGGGACAGGGGGGACAAGAGACCCAGTACTTC. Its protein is CASSWGQGGQETQYF.

CDR3: CASSIAGQGIRSPLHF. As DNA, the CDR3 is TGTGCCAGCAGCATCGCGGGACAGGGGATTCGATCACCCCTCCACTTT. The chain employs TRBV7-9 and TRBJ1-6; 10 bases agree with TRBD1. After removal of 5 bases from V and 10 bases from J, the junction contained 11 bases not matched to a gene. This CDR3 contains 16 residues. Germline V gene data show CDR1 as SEHNR and CDR2 as FQNEAQ (reference sequence). Using reference TRBV7-9 and TRBJ1-6 for the parts outside the CDR3, the full variable domain is DTGVSQNPRHKITKRGQNVTFRCDPISEHNRLYWYRQTLGQGPEFLTYFQNEAQLEKSRLLSDRFSAERPKGSFSTLEIQRTEQGDSAMYLCASSIAGQGIRSPLHFGNGTRLTVT.

The CDR3 DNA is TGTGCCACCAGCCGCGGGGGGGCCTCCTACAATGAGCAGTTCTTC. The encoded protein is CATSRGGASYNEQFF. The chain combines TRBV15 with TRBJ2-1, with 9 positions matching TRBD2. The V gene end was trimmed by 5 bases and the J gene end by 0 bases; junction bases not matched to a gene: 2. The CDR3 has 15 amino acids. Germline lookup yields CDR1 LNHNV and CDR2 YYDKDF (reference sequence).

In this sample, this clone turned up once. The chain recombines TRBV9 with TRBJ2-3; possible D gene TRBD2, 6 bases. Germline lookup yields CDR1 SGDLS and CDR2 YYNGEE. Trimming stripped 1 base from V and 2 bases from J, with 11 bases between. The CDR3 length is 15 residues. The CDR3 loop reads CASSVIAAFTDTQYF. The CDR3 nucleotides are TGTGCCAGCAGCGTAATAGCGGCATTCACAGATACGCAGTATTTT.

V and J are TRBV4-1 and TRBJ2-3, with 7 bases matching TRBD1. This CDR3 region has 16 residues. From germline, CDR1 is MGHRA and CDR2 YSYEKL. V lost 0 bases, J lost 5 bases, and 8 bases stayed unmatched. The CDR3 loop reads CASSQETGAAIDTQYF. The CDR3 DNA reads TGCGCCAGCAGCCAAGAAACAGGGGCGGCCATAGATACGCAGTATTTT.

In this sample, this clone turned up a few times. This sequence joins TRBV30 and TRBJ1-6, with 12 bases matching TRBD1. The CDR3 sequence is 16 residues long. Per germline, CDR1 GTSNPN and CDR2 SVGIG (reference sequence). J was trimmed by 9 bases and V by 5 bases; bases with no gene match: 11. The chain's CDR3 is CAWVHSRDRGRSPLHF. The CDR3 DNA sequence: TGTGCCTGGGTTCACAGCCGGGACAGGGGGCGTTCACCCCTCCACTTT. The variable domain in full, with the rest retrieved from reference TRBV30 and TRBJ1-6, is SQTIHQWPATLVQPVGSPLSLECTVEGTSNPNLYWYRQAAGRGLQLLFYSVGIGQISSEVPQNLSASRPQDRQFILSSKKLLLSDSGFYLCAWVHSRDRGRSPLHFGNGTRLTVT.

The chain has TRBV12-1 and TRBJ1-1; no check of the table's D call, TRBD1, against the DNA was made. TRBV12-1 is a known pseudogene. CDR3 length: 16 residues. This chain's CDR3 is CASSFEGWGPRAEAFF. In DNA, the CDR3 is TGTGCCAGCAGCTTTGAAGGGTGGGGCCCCCGCGCTGAAGCTTTCTTT.

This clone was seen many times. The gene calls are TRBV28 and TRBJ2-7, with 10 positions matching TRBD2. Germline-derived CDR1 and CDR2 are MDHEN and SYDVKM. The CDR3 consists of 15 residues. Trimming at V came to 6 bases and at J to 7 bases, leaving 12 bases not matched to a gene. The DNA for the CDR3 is TGTGCCAGCAGCACTAGCGGGGCCACCCGCGGGGAGCAGTACTTC. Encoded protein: CASSTSGATRGEQYF.

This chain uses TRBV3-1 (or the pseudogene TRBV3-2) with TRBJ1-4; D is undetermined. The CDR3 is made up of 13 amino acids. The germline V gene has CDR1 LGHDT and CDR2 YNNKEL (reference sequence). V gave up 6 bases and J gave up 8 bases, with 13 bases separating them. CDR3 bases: TGTGCCAGCAGTCGAGAGGGTAGGGAAAAACTGTTTTTT. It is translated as CASSREGREKLFF.

The CDR3 sequence: CASSSPLLQRAFF. The DNA of the CDR3 is TGTGCCAGCAGCTCCCCCCTCTTACAGAGAGCTTTCTTT. This chain links TRBV7-2 with TRBJ1-1; no clear D gene. V shed 4 bases and J shed 10 bases, with 16 bases lying between them. CDR3 length equals 13 residues. CDR1 SGHTA and CDR2 FQGNSA come from the germline V gene.

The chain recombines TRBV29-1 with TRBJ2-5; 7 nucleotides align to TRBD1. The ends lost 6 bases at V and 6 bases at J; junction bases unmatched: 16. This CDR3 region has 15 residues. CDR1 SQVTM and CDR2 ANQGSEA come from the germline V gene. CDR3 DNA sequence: TGCAGCGTCTCCACCTGGGGACAGTCTCGACAGACCCAGTACTTC. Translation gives CSVSTWGQSRQTQYF.

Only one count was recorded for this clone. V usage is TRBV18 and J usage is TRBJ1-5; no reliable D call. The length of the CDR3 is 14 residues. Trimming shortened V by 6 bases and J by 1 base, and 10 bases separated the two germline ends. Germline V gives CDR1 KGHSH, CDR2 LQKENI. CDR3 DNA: TGTGCCAGCTCCCGTACGGGAAGCAATCAGCCCCAGCATTTT. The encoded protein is CASSRTGSNQPQHF.

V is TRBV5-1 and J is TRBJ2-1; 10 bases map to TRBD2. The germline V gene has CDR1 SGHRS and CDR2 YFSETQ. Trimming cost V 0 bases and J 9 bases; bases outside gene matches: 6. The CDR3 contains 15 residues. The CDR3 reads CASSLVSGGLGEQFF. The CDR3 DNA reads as TGCGCCAGCAGCTTGGTTAGCGGGGGGTTGGGTGAGCAGTTCTTC.

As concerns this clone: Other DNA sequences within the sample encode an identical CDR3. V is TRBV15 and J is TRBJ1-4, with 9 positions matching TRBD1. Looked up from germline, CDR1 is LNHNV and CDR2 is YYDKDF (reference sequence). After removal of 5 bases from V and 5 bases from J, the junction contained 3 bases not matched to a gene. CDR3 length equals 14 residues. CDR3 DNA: TGTGCCACCAGCCGCGGGACAGGGAATGAAAAACTGTTTTTT. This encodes CATSRGTGNEKLFF.

DNA of the CDR3: TGCAGCGCTGACAGACTCATGAACACTGAAGCTTTCTTT. Its protein product is CSADRLMNTEAFF. The chain employs TRBV29-1 and TRBJ1-1; tentatively, D is TRBD1 (5 bases). The CDR3 sequence is 13 residues long. Trimming took off 7 bases at V and 0 bases at J, with 12 bases between the two ends. Germline values: CDR1 SQVTM, CDR2 ANQGSEA. The full variable domain, its missing parts supplied by reference TRBV29-1 and TRBJ1-1, is SAVISQKPSRDICQRGTSLTIQCQVDSQVTMMFWYRQQPGQSLTLIATANQGSEATYESGFVIDKFPISRPNLTFSTLTVSNMSPEDSSIYLCSADRLMNTEAFFGQGTRLTVV.

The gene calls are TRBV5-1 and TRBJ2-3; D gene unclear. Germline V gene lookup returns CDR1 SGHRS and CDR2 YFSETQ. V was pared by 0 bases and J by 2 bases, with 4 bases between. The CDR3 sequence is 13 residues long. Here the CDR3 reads CASSLASTDTQYF. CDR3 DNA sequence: TGCGCCAGCAGCTTGGCGTCCACAGATACGCAGTATTTT.

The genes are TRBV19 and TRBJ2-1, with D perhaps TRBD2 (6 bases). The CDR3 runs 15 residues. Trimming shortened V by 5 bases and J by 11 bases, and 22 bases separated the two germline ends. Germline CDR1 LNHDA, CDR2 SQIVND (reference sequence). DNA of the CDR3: TGTGCCAGTAGTGACAAGGGTGCGGGAAACCGACAGCAGTTCTTC. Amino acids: CASSDKGAGNRQQFF.

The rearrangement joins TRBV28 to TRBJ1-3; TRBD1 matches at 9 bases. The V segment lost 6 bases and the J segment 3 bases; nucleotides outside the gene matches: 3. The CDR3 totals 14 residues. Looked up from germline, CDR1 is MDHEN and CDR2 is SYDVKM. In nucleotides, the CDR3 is TGTGCCAGCAGGGGGGACAGGGTTGGAAACACCATATATTTT. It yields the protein CASRGDRVGNTIYF. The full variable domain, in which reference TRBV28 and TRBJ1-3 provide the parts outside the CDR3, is DVKVTQSSRYLVKRTGEKVFLECVQDMDHENMFWYRQDPGLGLRLIYFSYDVKMKEKGDIPEGYSVSREKKERFSLILESASTNQTSMYLCASRGDRVGNTIYFGEGSWLTVV.